Following are 10 T cell receptor beta chains from one sample sequenced in a study of shared clonotypes between healthy human individuals. Sequenced by immunoSEQ multiplex PCR; TCRdb stores in-frame clones only, minus some. The sample carries 470,000 or so clones, approximately 81% recorded once. Sequencing input: PBMCs. Every receptor here comes from a woman aged 40 to 50 in good health. Some clones in this sample may be carry-over from other donors' samples.

This clone was picked up one time. This rearrangement joins TRBV4-1 to TRBJ2-3, with 8 positions matching TRBD2. J gave up 3 bases and V 2 bases, and 7 bases lay outside the gene matches. Germline V CDR1 and CDR2: MGHRA, YSYEKL. This CDR3 comprises 16 residues. The CDR3: CASSQLPGGATDTQYF. The CDR3 nucleotides read TGCGCCAGCAGCCAATTACCGGGAGGGGCGACAGATACGCAGTATTTT.

The rearrangement joins TRBV7-9 to TRBJ2-7; maybe TRBD2 (6 bases). Germline CDR1 SEHNR, CDR2 FQNEAQ (reference sequence). The V and J ends lost 4 bases and 5 bases respectively, with 18 bases between them. CDR3 length: 15 amino acids. The CDR3 is CASSSGPLLAHEQYF. CDR3 DNA sequence: TGTGCCAGCAGCTCGGGACCCTTACTAGCTCACGAGCAGTACTTC.

Note on this clone: Given a far larger clone just one base away, this is likely a sequencing read error. This chain links TRBV4-2 with TRBJ1-2; D remains unclear. The CDR3 contains 14 residues. Germline V gives CDR1 LGHNA, CDR2 YNFKEQ. The germline V and J ends were trimmed by 0 bases and 4 bases, with 9 bases remaining between them. CDR3 sequence: CASSQEWAGYGYTF. The CDR3 DNA is TGTGCCAGCAGCCAAGAGTGGGCAGGCTATGGCTACACCTTC.

The chain uses TRBV5-4 and TRBJ2-3; possibly TRBD1 for D (6 bases). Germline V gives CDR1 SGHNT, CDR2 YYREEE (reference sequence). V was clipped by 4 bases and J by 3 bases, with 18 bases between them. The CDR3 contains 16 residues. Here the CDR3 reads CASSRAFGGGTDTQYF. Written as DNA, the CDR3 is TGTGCCAGCAGCCGCGCTTTTGGGGGCGGGACAGATACGCAGTATTTT.

V and J are TRBV29-1 and TRBJ1-2; D perhaps matches TRBD1 (6 bases). V lost 4 bases and J lost 6, with 6 bases in between. Germline V gene data show CDR1 as SQVTM and CDR2 as ANQGSEA. This CDR3 has 10 residues. The DNA of the CDR3 is TGCAGCGTTGGGACAGATGGCTACACCTTC. This codes for CSVGTDGYTF.

Concerning this clone itself: This clone may be a read error of a much larger clone one base away. The genes are TRBV15 and TRBJ2-1; 12 nucleotides align to TRBD2. Germline V gives CDR1 LNHNV, CDR2 YYDKDF (reference sequence). V trimming: 5 bases; J trimming: 9 bases; junction bases outside the gene matches: 14. The CDR3 loop spans 17 amino acids. CDR3 sequence reads: CATSGAPSGRGSSEQFF. The CDR3 coding sequence is TGTGCCACCAGCGGGGCTCCTAGCGGGAGGGGCTCTAGTGAGCAGTTCTTC.

The rearrangement uses TRBV28 and TRBJ2-1; the match to TRBD2 covers 8 bases. The germline V gene has CDR1 MDHEN and CDR2 SYDVKM. V shed 2 bases and J 5 bases; nucleotides not matched to a gene: 8. The CDR3 spans 16 residues. This CDR3 reads CASSLIGGVQNNEQFF. CDR3 DNA: TGTGCCAGCAGTTTAATCGGGGGGGTGCAAAACAATGAGCAGTTCTTC.

The chain carries TRBV2 and TRBJ2-7; D gene unclear. V lost 7 bases and J 4 bases, leaving 11 bases between the germline ends. The CDR3 extends over 12 amino acids. Germline CDR1 and CDR2: SNHLY and FYNNEI. CDR3 nucleotide sequence: TGTGCCAGCAAATTACAGCTTTACGAGCAGTACTTC. Translating it yields CASKLQLYEQYF.

This clone was recorded a few times. The V call is TRBV11-2, the J call TRBJ1-1, with 7 bases that match TRBD1. This CDR3 is built from 15 residues. Germline CDR1 and CDR2: SGHAT and FQNNGV. Unmatched junction bases numbered 10, after V lost 5 bases and J lost 4 bases. The CDR3 region is CASSPNGQGVTEAFF. The CDR3 coding sequence is TGTGCCAGCAGCCCAAACGGGCAGGGGGTCACTGAAGCTTTCTTT.

Comment on this clone: This likely traces to a read error, being one base from a far larger clone. Other nucleotide sequences in the sample specify the same CDR3. The V call is TRBV30, the J call TRBJ2-5; D is unresolved. Matching the DNA end better, TRBJ2-7 makes the J call doubtful. CDR3 length equals 16 residues. Germline V gene data show CDR1 as GTSNPN and CDR2 as SVGIG (reference sequence). CDR3 loop: CAWRDPRWPFTYEQYF. The DNA for the CDR3 is TGTGCCTGGAGAGACCCTCGGTGGCCTTTTACCTACGAGCAGTACTTC.